The present TCR beta chain was sequenced within a study of shared clonotypes between healthy human individuals. Data came from immunoSEQ multiplex PCR; TCRdb stores just in-frame clones and leaves some out. The data hold 450,000 or so clones, with around 77% observed a single time. The V and J ends lost 2 bases and 5 bases respectively, with 17 bases between them. The CDR3 length is 16 residues. Germline values: CDR1 MNHEY, CDR2 SVGAGI. The sequence came from a woman aged 40 to 55 in good health. Some clones in this sample may be carry-over from other donors' samples. The gene calls are TRBV6-5 and TRBJ2-3, with D possibly called TRBD1 or TRBD2 (5 bases each). Sequenced material: PBMCs. CDR3 loop: CASSYMGVALRDTQYF. The CDR3 DNA is TGTGCCAGCAGTTACATGGGGGTAGCTCTCAGAGATACGCAGTATTTT.